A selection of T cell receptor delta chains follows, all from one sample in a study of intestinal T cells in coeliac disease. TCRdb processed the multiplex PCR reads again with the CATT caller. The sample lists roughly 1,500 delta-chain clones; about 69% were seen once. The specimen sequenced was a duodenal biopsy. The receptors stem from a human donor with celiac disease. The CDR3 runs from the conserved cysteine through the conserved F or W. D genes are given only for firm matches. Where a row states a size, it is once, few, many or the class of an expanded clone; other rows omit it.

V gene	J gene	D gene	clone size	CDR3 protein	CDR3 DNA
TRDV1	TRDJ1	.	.	CALGEPPTVLGTKLYTDKLIF	TGTGCTCTTGGGGAACCACCAACGGTTCTGGGAACTAAATTGTACACCGATAAACTCATCTTT
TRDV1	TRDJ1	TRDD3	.	CALGDLRPSHNWGILYTDKLIF	TGTGCTCTTGGGGACCTGAGGCCTTCACACAACTGGGGGATACTTTACACCGATAAACTCATCTTT
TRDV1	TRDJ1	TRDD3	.	CALGQLPKNSNWGIPDTDKLIF	TGTGCTCTTGGGCAGCTTCCTAAAAATTCGAACTGGGGGATACCAGACACCGATAAACTCATCTTT
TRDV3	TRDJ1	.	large	CAFSGLLRGILAGYTDKLIF	TGTGCCTTTAGTGGCCTCCTACGAGGGATACTGGCGGGGTACACCGATAAACTCATCTTT
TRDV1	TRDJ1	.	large	CALGELSLSLGGHSYCCIF	TGTGCTCTTGGGGAACTATCCCTTAGTCTGGGAGGCCACTCATATTGTTGTATCTTT
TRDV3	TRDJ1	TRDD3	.	CAPTPPTGGLTTDKLIF	TGTGCCCCGACACCCCCAACTGGGGGTCTCACTACCGATAAACTCATCTTT
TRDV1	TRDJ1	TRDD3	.	CALGERRTYLRYTGGYKLTDKLIF	TGTGCTCTTGGGGAACGGCGTACGTACCTCCGCTATACTGGGGGATACAAATTAACCGATAAACTCATCTTT
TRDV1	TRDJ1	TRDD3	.	CALGESFLLGDKYTDKLIF	TGTGCTCTTGGGGAGTCCTTCCTACTGGGGGATAAGTACACCGATAAACTCATCTTT
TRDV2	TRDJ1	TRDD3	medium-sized	CACDALGDTNPEHLNTDKLIF	TGTGCCTGTGACGCTCTGGGGGATACAAACCCCGAGCACTTAAACACCGATAAACTCATCTTT
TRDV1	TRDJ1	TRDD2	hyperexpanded	CALGDSTNGPSYVWWGPTDKLIF	TGTGCTCTTGGGGATAGTACGAACGGACCTTCCTACGTATGGTGGGGGCCCACCGATAAACTCATCTTT
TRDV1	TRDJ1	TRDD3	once	CALGGLWPLDLRVWGDLDTDKLIF	TGTGCTCTTGGGGGACTTTGGCCTCTTGACCTCCGCGTCTGGGGGGACCTCGACACCGATAAACTCATCTTT
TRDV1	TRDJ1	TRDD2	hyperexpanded	CALGEKAFLRPWGDSNTDKLIF	TGTGCTCTTGGGGAGAAGGCCTTCCTACGCCCCTGGGGGGATTCTAACACCGATAAACTCATCTTT
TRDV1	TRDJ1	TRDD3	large	CALGEFLDRFWGIHSDKLIF	TGTGCTCTTGGGGAATTCCTAGACCGTTTCTGGGGGATACATTCCGATAAACTCATCTTT
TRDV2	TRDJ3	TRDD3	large	CACDVLGDSTWDTRQMFF	TGTGCCTGTGACGTACTGGGGGACTCAACCTGGGACACCCGACAGATGTTTTTC
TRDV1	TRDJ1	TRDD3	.	CALGERGYGGGWGAFYTDKLIF	TGTGCTCTTGGGGAACGGGGATACGGAGGAGGGTGGGGGGCCTTCTACACCGATAAACTCATCTTT
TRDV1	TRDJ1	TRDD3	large	CALGEGWRSPLTGDTREYTDKLIF	TGTGCTCTTGGGGAAGGCTGGCGGTCCCCTCTAACGGGGGATACCCGGGAGTACACCGATAAACTCATCTTT
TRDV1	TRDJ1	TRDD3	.	CALGDRGSRTGGYGDKLIF	TGTGCTCTTGGGGATCGGGGCTCCCGTACTGGGGGATACGGCGATAAACTCATCTTT
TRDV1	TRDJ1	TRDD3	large	CALSIQRVGRWGIFTDKLIF	TGTGCTCTCAGTATTCAGAGGGTTGGGCGTTGGGGGATTTTCACCGATAAACTCATCTTT
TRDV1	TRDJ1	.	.	CALGAPSERWGFFTDKLIF	TGTGCTCTTGGGGCCCCTTCGGAGAGGTGGGGGTTCTTCACCGATAAACTCATCTTT
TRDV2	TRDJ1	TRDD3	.	CACDTGGWGISGTDKLIF	TGTGCCTGTGACACCGGAGGCTGGGGGATATCGGGCACCGATAAACTCATCTTT
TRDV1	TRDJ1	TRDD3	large	CALGELFWGSTDKLIF	TGTGCTCTTGGGGAACTCTTCTGGGGGAGCACCGATAAACTCATCTTT
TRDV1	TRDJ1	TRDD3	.	CALGEGVVWSLESLALLGDLKADKLIF	TGTGCTCTTGGGGAAGGGGTCGTGTGGTCCCTAGAATCTCTAGCGCTACTGGGGGATCTTAAGGCCGATAAACTCATCTTT
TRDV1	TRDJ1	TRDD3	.	CALGEGWRSPLTGDPREYTDKLIF	TGTGCTCTAGGGGAAGGCTGGCGGTCCCCTCTAACGGGGGATCCCCGGGAGTACACCGATAAACTCATCTTT
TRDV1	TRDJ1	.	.	CALGESMPRRGYTDKLIF	TGTGCTCTTGGGGAAAGCATGCCGCGTCGGGGATACACCGATAAACTCATCTTT
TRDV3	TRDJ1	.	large	CASVLLSLGVAYTDKLIF	TGTGCCTCAGTCCTACTCTCCCTGGGTGTCGCGTACACCGATAAACTCATCTTT
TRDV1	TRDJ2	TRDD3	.	CALGEAESFLGTGGYVALTAQLFF	TGTGCTCTTGGGGAAGCAGAAAGTTTTCTGGGAACTGGGGGATACGTGGCTTTGACAGCACAACTCTTCTTT
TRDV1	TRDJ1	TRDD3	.	CALGDPSYSNLLGDTLIFEYTDKLIF	TGTGCTCTTGGGGACCCTTCCTACTCTAACTTACTGGGGGATACGCTGATATTTGAGTACACCGATAAACTCATCTTT
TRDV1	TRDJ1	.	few	CALGGGALRRGALTDKLIF	TGTGCTCTTGGGGGGGGGGCCCTACGACGGGGGGCCCTCACCGATAAACTCATCTTT
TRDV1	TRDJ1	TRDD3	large	CALGKLPTRGDWGIRHVDKLIF	TGTGCTCTTGGGAAACTTCCTACTCGGGGTGACTGGGGGATACGGCACGTCGATAAACTCATCTTT
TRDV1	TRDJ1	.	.	CALGDRPYVGSYTDKLIF	TGTGCTCTTGGGGACCGGCCCTACGTGGGTTCCTATACCGATAAACTCATCTTT
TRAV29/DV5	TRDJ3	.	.	CAASGPGLVVTWDTRQMFF	TGTGCAGCAAGCGGTCCTGGTCTGGTAGTCACCTGGGACACCCGACAGATGTTTTTC
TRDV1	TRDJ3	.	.	CALGSYYCACDPVLGDTYSWDTRQMFF	.
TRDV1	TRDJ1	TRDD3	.	CALGEGWGISGYTDKLIF	TGTGCTCTTGGGGAAGGCTGGGGGATATCAGGGTACACCGATAAACTCATCTTT
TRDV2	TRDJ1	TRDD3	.	CACDTGTRLGDRGILRACTDKLIF	TGTGCCTGTGACACCGGGACCAGGCTGGGGGACCGGGGGATACTAAGGGCGTGCACCGATAAACTCATCTTT
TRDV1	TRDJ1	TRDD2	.	CALGDSTNGPSYVWWDCRSTDKLIF	TGTGCTCTTGGGGATAGTACGAACGGACCTTCCTACGTATGGTGGGATTGCCGCAGCACCGATAAACTCATCTTT
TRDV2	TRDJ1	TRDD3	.	CACEGRLGLRTDKLIF	TGTGCCTGTGAAGGAAGACTGGGGTTAAGGACCGATAAACTCATCTTT
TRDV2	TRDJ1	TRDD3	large	CACDPLGVLGSDKLIF	TGTGCCTGTGACCCACTGGGGGTCTTGGGTTCCGATAAACTCATCTTT
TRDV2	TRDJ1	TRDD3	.	CACDRLGDTSHTDKLIF	TGTGCCTGTGATAGACTGGGGGATACGTCCCATACCGATAAACTCATCTTT
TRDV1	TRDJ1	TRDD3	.	CALGESVWGILLMTDKLIF	TGTGCTCTTGGGGAGTCAGTGTGGGGGATCCTGCTTATGACCGATAAACTCATCTTT
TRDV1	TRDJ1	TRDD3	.	CALGEFLDRFWGSTDKLIF	TGTGCTCTTGGGGAATTCCTAGACCGTTTCTGGGGGAGCACCGATAAACTCATCTTT
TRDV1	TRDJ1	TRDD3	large	CALGELATRWGILKTDKLIF	TGTGCTCTTGGGGAACTGGCTACTCGCTGGGGGATACTGAAAACCGATAAACTCATCTTT
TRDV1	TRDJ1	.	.	CALGVSAPKHSPYTDKLIF	TGTGCTCTTGGGGTCTCGGCCCCTAAACACTCCCCGTACACCGATAAACTCATCTTT
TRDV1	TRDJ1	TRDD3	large	CALGGTNLPNWGITVFDKLIF	TGTGCTCTTGGGGGTACCAATCTTCCAAACTGGGGGATAACAGTTTTCGATAAACTCATCTTT
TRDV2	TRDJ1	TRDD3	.	CACDVLGGDAYTDKLIF	TGTGCCTGTGACGTACTGGGGGGAGATGCGTACACCGATAAACTCATCTTT
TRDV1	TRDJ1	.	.	CALGEPPTSRGYTDKLIF	TGTGCTCTTGGGGAACCTCCTACATCCCGGGGGTACACCGATAAACTCATCTTT
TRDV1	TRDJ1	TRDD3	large	CALGERSSLTWGIAPVFPGTDKLIF	TGTGCTCTTGGGGAACGGTCTTCCCTCACGTGGGGGATCGCCCCGGTTTTCCCCGGCACCGATAAACTCATCTTT
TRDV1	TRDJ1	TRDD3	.	CALGEQVPSSRTGGLQENDKLIF	TGTGCTCTTGGGGAACAAGTTCCCAGCTCCCGTACTGGGGGATTGCAGGAAAACGATAAACTCATCTTT
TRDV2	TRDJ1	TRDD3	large	CACDRLGDKAKLIF	TGTGCCTGTGATCGACTGGGGGATAAAGCTAAACTCATCTTT
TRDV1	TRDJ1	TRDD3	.	CALGFRLPSGGYVVEYPLVGRRNPRAQKYTDKLIF	TGTGCTCTTGGGTTTCGCCTACCCAGTGGGGGATACGTAGTAGAGTATCCCCTAGTGGGTAGGCGAAACCCAAGAGCACAAAAGTACACCGATAAACTCATCTTT
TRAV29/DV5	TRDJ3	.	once	CSVLLCLQYWGIRWDTRQMFF	.
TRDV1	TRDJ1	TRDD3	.	CALGEQKAFPHTGGYSGADKLIF	TGTGCTCTTGGGGAACAAAAGGCCTTCCCCCATACTGGGGGATACTCGGGGGCCGATAAACTCATCTTT
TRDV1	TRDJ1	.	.	CALGTSYGTGGTYTDKLIF	TGTGCTCTTGGGACTTCCTACGGTACTGGGGGTACGTACACCGATAAACTCATCTTT
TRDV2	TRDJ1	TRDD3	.	CACDTGGWGILSTDKLIF	TGTGCCTGTGACACCGGAGGCTGGGGGATTTTGAGCACCGATAAACTCATCTTT
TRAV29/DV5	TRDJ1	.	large	CAATGGVGYTDKLIF	TGTGCAGCAACCGGGGGCGTCGGATACACCGATAAACTCATCTTT
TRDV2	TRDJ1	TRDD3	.	CACDTLGGPQELIF	TGTGCCTGTGACACCCTGGGGGGTCCGCAGGAACTCATCTTT
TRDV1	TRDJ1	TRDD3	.	CALGAEAFLHWGINTDKLIF	TGTGCTCTTGGGGCCGAGGCCTTCCTCCACTGGGGGATTAACACCGATAAACTCATCTTT
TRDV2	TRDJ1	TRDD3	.	CACDVVGGYGDLGDKLIF	TGTGCCTGTGACGTCGTTGGGGGATACGGAGACCTAGGAGATAAACTCATCTTT